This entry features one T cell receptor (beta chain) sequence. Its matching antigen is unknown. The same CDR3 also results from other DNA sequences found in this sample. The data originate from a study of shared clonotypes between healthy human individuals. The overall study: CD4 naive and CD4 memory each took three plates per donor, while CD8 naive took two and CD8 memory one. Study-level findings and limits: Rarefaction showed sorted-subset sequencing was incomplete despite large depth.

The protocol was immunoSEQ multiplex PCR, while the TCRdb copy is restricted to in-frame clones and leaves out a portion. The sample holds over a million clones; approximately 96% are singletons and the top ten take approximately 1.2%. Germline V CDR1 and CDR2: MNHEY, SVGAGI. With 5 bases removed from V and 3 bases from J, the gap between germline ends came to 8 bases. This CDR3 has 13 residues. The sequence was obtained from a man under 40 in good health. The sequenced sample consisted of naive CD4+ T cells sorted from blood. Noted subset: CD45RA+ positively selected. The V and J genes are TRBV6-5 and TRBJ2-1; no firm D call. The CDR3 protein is CASSRDLYNEQFF. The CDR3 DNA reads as TGTGCCAGCAGTCGCGACCTCTACAATGAGCAGTTCTTC.